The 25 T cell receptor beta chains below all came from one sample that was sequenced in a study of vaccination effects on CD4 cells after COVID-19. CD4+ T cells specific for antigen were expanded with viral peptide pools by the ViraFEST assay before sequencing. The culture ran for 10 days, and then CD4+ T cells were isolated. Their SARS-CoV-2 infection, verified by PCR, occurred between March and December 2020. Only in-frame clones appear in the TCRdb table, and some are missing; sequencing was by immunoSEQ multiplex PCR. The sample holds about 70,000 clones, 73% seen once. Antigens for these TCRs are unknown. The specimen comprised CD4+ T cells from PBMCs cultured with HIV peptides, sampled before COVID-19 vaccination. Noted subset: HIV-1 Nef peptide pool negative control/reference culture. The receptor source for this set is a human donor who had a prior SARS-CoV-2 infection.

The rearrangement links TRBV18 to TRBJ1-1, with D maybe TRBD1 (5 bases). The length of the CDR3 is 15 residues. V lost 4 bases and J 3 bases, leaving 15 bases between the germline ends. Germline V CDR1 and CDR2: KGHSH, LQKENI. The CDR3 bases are TGTGCCAGCTCACGGTCCGGGGGTCGGGACACTGAAGCTTTCTTT. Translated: CASSRSGGRDTEAFF.

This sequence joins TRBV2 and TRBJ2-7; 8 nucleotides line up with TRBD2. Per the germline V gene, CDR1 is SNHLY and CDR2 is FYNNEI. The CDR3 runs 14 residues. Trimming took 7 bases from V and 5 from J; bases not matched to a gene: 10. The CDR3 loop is CASNPGTRSHEQYF. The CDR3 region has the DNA TGTGCCAGCAATCCCGGGACTAGGAGCCACGAGCAGTACTTC.

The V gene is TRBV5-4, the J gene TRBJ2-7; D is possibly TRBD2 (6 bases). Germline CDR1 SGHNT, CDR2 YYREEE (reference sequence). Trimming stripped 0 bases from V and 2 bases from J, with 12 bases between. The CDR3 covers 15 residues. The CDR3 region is CASSLAGTVAYEQYF. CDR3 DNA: TGTGCCAGCAGCTTGGCCGGGACTGTTGCCTACGAGCAGTACTTC. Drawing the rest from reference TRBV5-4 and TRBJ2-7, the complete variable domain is ETGVTQSPTHLIKTRGQQVTLRCSSQSGHNTVSWYQQALGQGPQFIFQYYREEENGRGNFPPRFSGLQFPNYSSELNVNALELDDSALYLCASSLAGTVAYEQYFGPGTRLTVT.

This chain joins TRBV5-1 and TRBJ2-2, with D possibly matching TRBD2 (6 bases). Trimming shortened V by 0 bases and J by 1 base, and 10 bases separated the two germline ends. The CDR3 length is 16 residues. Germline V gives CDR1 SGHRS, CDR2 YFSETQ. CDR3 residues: CASSLEGGVNTGELFF. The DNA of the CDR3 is TGCGCCAGCAGCTTGGAGGGCGGGGTGAACACCGGGGAGCTGTTTTTT.

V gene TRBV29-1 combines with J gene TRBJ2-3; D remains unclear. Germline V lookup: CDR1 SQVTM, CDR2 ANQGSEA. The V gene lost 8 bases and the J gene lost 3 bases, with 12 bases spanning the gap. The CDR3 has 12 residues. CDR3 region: CSSSSGTDTQYF. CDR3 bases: TGCAGCTCCAGTTCGGGTACAGATACGCAGTATTTT.

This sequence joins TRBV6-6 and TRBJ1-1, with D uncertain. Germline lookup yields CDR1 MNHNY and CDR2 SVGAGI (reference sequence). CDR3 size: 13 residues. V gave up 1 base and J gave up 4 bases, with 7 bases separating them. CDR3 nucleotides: TGTGCCAGCAGTTACTGGGGTGGCACTGAAGCTTTCTTT. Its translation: CASSYWGGTEAFF.

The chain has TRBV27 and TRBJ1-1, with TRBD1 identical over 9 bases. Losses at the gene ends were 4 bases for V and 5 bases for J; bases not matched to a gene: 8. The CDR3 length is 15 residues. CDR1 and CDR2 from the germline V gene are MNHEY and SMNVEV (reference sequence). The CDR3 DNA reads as TGTGCCAGCAGTTACATACAGGGGGCGGGGACTGAAGCTTTCTTT. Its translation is CASSYIQGAGTEAFF.

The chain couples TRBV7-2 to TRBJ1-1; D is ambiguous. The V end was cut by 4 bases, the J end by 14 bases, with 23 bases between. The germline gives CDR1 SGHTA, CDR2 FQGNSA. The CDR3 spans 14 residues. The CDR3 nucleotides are TGTGCCAGCAGCTGGACCTCATCCCCCGCCTTTGGGTTCTTT. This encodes CASSWTSSPAFGFF.

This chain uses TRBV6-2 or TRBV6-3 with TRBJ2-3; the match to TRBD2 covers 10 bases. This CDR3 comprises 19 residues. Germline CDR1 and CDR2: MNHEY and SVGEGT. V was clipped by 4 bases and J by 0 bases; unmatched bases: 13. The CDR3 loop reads CASSSLSLAGASSTDTQYF. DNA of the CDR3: TGTGCCAGCAGTTCCCTATCCCTAGCGGGAGCGTCTAGCACAGATACGCAGTATTTT.

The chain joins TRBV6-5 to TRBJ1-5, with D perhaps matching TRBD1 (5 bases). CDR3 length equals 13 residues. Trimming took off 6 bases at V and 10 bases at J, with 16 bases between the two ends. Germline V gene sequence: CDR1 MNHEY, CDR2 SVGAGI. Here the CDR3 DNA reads TGTGCCAGCAGGGGGGTGCGTCATTTTCCCCAGCATTTT. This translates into CASRGVRHFPQHF.

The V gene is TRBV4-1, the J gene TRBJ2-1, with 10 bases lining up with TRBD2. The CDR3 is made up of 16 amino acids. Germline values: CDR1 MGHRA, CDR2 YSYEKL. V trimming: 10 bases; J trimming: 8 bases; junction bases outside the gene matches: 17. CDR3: CATRLGGSGGEDEQFF. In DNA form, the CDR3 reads TGCGCCACAAGACTGGGGGGCAGCGGGGGGGAGGATGAGCAGTTCTTC.

CDR3 nucleotides: TGTGCCAGCAGCTTAGCTAGCGGAGCGCTATACAATGAGCAGTTCTTC. Protein sequence: CASSLASGALYNEQFF. The V call is TRBV11-3, the J call TRBJ2-1, with 7 bases aligning to TRBD2. The junction had 7 bases not matched to a gene; V was cut back by 1 base and J by 4 bases. Germline values: CDR1 SGHNT, CDR2 YENEEA. The CDR3 has 16 amino acids.

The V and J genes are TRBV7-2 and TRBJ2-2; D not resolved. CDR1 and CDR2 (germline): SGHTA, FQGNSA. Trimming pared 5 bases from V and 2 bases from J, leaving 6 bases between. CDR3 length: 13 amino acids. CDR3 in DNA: TGTGCCAGCAGCCCACGAAACACCGGGGAGCTGTTTTTT. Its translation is CASSPRNTGELFF.

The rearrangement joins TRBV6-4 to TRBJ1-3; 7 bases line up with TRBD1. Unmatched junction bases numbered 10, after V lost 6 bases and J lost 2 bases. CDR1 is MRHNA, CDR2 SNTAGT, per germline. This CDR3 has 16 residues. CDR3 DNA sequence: TGTGCCAGCAGGGGACAGCCCCCGGTAACTGGAAACACCATATATTTT. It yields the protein CASRGQPPVTGNTIYF.

The CDR3 bases are TGTGCCAGCAGATATACAGGGACGGGATCTTTCTTT. Protein sequence: CASRYTGTGSFF. This rearrangement joins TRBV12-3 or TRBV12-4 to TRBJ1-1, with D possibly being TRBD1 (6 bases). V was trimmed by 6 bases and J by 12 bases, leaving 17 bases between them. This CDR3 comprises 12 residues.

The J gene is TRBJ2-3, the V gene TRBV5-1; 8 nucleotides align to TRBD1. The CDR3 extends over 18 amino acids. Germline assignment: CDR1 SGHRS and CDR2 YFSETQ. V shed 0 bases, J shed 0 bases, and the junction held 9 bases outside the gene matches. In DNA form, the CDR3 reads TGCGCCAGCAGCTTGGTTGGGACAGGTATCTATAGCACAGATACGCAGTATTTT. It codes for CASSLVGTGIYSTDTQYF.

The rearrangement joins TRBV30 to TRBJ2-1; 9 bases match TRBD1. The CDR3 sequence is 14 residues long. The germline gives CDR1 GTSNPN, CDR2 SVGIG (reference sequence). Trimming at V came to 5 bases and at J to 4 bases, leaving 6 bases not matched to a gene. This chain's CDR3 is CAWFRDRAYNEQFF. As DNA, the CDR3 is TGTGCCTGGTTCCGGGACAGGGCATACAATGAGCAGTTCTTC.

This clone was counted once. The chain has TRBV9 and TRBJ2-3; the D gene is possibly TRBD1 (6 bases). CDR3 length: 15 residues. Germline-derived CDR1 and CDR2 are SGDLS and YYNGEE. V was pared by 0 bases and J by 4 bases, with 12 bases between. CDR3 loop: CASSVAQGSPDTQYF. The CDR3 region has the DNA TGTGCCAGCAGCGTAGCTCAGGGGAGCCCAGATACGCAGTATTTT.

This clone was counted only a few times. The CDR3 sequence: CATSDSSRTGGPYNEQFF. For the CDR3, the DNA is TGTGCCACCAGTGACAGCAGCAGGACAGGGGGCCCCTACAATGAGCAGTTCTTC. This chain uses TRBV24-1 with TRBJ2-1, with 11 bases aligning to TRBD1. J lost 2 bases, V lost 4 bases, and 9 bases had no gene match. Germline V gene data show CDR1 as KGHDR and CDR2 as SFDVKD. The CDR3 is 18 residues long.

The CDR3 DNA reads TGTGCCAGCAGCGCAGGGGGGCGTTCCAACTATGGCTACACCTTC. Its translation is CASSAGGRSNYGYTF. J is TRBJ1-2 and V is TRBV11-3, with 7 bases identical to TRBD1. The CDR3 length is 15 residues. V shed 5 bases and J 2 bases; nucleotides not matched to a gene: 8. Germline V gene sequence: CDR1 SGHNT, CDR2 YENEEA.

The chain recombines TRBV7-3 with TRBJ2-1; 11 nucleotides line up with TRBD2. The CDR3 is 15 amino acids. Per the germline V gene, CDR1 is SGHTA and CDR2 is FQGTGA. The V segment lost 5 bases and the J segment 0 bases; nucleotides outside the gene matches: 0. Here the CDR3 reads CASSTSGSSYNEQFF. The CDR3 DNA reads TGTGCCAGCAGCACTAGCGGGAGCTCCTACAATGAGCAGTTCTTC.

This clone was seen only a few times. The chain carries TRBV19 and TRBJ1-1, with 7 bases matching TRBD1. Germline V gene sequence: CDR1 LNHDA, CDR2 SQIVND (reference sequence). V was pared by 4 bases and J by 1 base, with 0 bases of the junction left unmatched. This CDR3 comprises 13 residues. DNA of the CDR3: TGTGCCAGTAGTAGGACAGGGAACACTGAAGCTTTCTTT. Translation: CASSRTGNTEAFF.

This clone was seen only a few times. DNA of the CDR3: TGTGCCGGACAAAATGGACTGAACACCGGGGAGCTGTTTTTT. Residues: CAGQNGLNTGELFF. The chain couples TRBV2 to TRBJ2-2; D possibly uses TRBD1 or TRBD2 (5 bases each). CDR1 and CDR2 from the germline V gene are SNHLY and FYNNEI. CDR3 length: 14 amino acids. V was cut by 11 bases and J by 1 base, with 14 bases left in between.

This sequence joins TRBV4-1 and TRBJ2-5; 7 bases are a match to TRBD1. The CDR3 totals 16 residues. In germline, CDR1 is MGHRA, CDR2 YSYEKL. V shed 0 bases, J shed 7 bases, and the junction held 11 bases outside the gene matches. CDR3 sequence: CASSQEARGFAATQYF. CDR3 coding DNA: TGCGCCAGCAGCCAAGAGGCCAGGGGGTTCGCAGCGACCCAGTACTTC.

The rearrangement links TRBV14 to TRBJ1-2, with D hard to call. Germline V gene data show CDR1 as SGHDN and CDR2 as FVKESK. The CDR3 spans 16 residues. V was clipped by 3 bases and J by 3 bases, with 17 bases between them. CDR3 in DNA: TGTGCCAGCAGCCACCGAAACAAGGGCGGATACTATGGCTACACCTTC. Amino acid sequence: CASSHRNKGGYYGYTF. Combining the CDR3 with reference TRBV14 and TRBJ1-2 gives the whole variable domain EAGVTQFPSHSVIEKGQTVTLRCDPISGHDNLYWYRRVMGKEIKFLLHFVKESKQDESGMPNNRFLAERTGGTYSTLKVQPAELEDSGVYFCASSHRNKGGYYGYTFGSGTRLTVV.